These 17 T cell receptor beta chains share one sample of origin, sequenced in a study of T cell responses to AZD1222 COVID-19 vaccine. Sequenced by immunoSEQ multiplex PCR; TCRdb stores in-frame clones only, minus some. The data show over 95,000 clones, roughly 90% seen once. Sequenced here: peripheral blood, sampled 28 days after the second AZD1222 dose. These receptor sequences come from an adult who received the AZD1222 COVID-19 vaccine.

The chain carries TRBV20-1 and TRBJ1-1; D call uncertain. Per germline, CDR1 DFQATT and CDR2 SNEGSKA (reference sequence). Trimming removed 0 bases from V and 3 bases from J, with 2 bases in between. The CDR3 totals 11 residues. CDR3 residues: CSAREDTEAFF. CDR3 bases: TGCAGTGCTAGAGAGGACACTGAAGCTTTCTTT.

The chain combines TRBV19 with TRBJ2-7; TRBD1 or TRBD2 may be the D gene (6 bases each). V lost 3 bases and J lost 3, with 15 bases in between. CDR1 and CDR2 (germline): LNHDA, SQIVND (reference sequence). The CDR3 totals 15 residues. The CDR3 loop is CASSIMGGADYEQYF. The CDR3 region has the DNA TGTGCCAGTAGTATTATGGGGGGCGCGGACTACGAGCAGTACTTC. The full variable domain, with the rest looked up from reference TRBV19 and TRBJ2-7, is DGGITQSPKYLFRKEGQNVTLSCEQNLNHDAMYWYRQDPGQGLRLIYYSQIVNDFQKGDIAEGYSVSREKKESFPLTVTSAQKNPTAFYLCASSIMGGADYEQYFGPGTRLTVT.

The chain employs TRBV24-1 and TRBJ2-1; D ambiguous. V was clipped by 4 bases and J by 7 bases, with 4 bases between them. The CDR3 spans 11 residues. Germline loops: CDR1 KGHDR, CDR2 SFDVKD. The CDR3 protein is CATSDRNEQFF. Here the CDR3 DNA reads TGTGCCACCAGTGACAGGAATGAGCAGTTCTTC.

The rearrangement uses TRBV9 and TRBJ2-3; D possibly corresponds to TRBD1 (5 bases). The CDR3 loop spans 14 amino acids. V lost 0 bases and J lost 4, with 9 bases in between. The germline gives CDR1 SGDLS, CDR2 YYNGEE. The CDR3 sequence is CASSVEGLADTQYF. CDR3 coding DNA: TGTGCCAGCAGCGTAGAGGGGTTGGCAGATACGCAGTATTTT.

V and J are TRBV11-2 and TRBJ2-3; D unresolved. Trimming left V 4 bases short and J 8 bases short, with 7 bases between. The germline V gene encodes CDR1 SGHAT and CDR2 FQNNGV. The CDR3 runs to 11 residues. The DNA of the CDR3 is TGTGCCAGCAGCTGGAGCGCTACGCAGTATTTT. Encoded protein: CASSWSATQYF.

The chain carries TRBV11-3 and TRBJ1-6; TRBD1 is a possible D gene (6 bases). This CDR3 has 18 residues. Germline lookup yields CDR1 SGHNT and CDR2 YENEEA. V was trimmed by 0 bases and J by 6 bases, leaving 18 bases between them. CDR3 nucleotides: TGTGCCAGCAGCTTAGATGGGCCAGGGGAAGAGGGTAATTCACCCCTCCACTTT. Its translation is CASSLDGPGEEGNSPLHF.

In DNA, the CDR3 is TGTGCCTGGAGTGTTGCGACAGATACGCAGTATTTT. The encoded protein is CAWSVATDTQYF. V is TRBV30 and J is TRBJ2-3; D gene unclear. The CDR3 runs 12 residues. Per germline, CDR1 GTSNPN and CDR2 SVGIG (reference sequence). The V gene lost 0 bases and the J gene lost 3 bases, with 4 bases spanning the gap.

This clone was seen once. The genes are TRBV9 and TRBJ2-1, with 8 bases lining up with TRBD1. Germline lookup yields CDR1 SGDLS and CDR2 YYNGEE. The CDR3 loop spans 14 amino acids. The V and J ends lost 0 bases and 7 bases, in that order; junction bases with no gene match: 3. The CDR3 protein is CASSVGTGRNEQFF. The CDR3 bases are TGTGCCAGCAGCGTAGGGACAGGGAGGAATGAGCAGTTCTTC.

The V call is TRBV28, the J call TRBJ1-6, with D possibly being TRBD1 (6 bases). CDR1 is MDHEN and CDR2 is SYDVKM in the germline V gene. With 5 bases removed from V and 7 bases from J, the gap between germline ends came to 12 bases. The CDR3 runs to 14 residues. CDR3 protein: CASSLPTGNSPLHF. In nucleotides, the CDR3 is TGTGCCAGCAGTCTACCTACAGGGAATTCACCCCTCCACTTT. Full variable domain (rest looked up from reference TRBV28 and TRBJ1-6): DVKVTQSSRYLVKRTGEKVFLECVQDMDHENMFWYRQDPGLGLRLIYFSYDVKMKEKGDIPEGYSVSREKKERFSLILESASTNQTSMYLCASSLPTGNSPLHFGNGTRLTVT.

The J gene is TRBJ1-4, the V gene TRBV5-4; 8 positions match TRBD1. CDR1 is SGHNT, CDR2 YYREEE, per germline (reference sequence). The CDR3 spans 15 residues. With V trimmed by 4 bases and J by 7 bases, 9 bases remained unmatched. The CDR3 reads CASSLRTGRIEKLFF. The CDR3 nucleotides are TGTGCCAGCAGCCTGAGGACAGGGCGGATTGAAAAACTGTTTTTT.

Written as DNA, the CDR3 is TGTGCCAGCAGCTTATGGGGGGCCAACGTCCTGACTTTC. Its translation: CASSLWGANVLTF. The chain couples TRBV13 to TRBJ2-6; D not certain. The CDR3 loop spans 13 amino acids. The V gene lost 2 bases and the J gene lost 4 bases, with 3 bases spanning the gap. The V gene's germline CDR1 is PRHDT and CDR2 FYEKMQ (reference sequence). The full variable domain, its missing parts supplied by reference TRBV13 and TRBJ2-6, is AAGVIQSPRHLIKEKRETATLKCYPIPRHDTVYWYQQGPGQDPQFLISFYEKMQSDKGSIPDRFSAQQFSDYHSELNMSSLELGDSALYFCASSLWGANVLTFGAGSRLTVL.

In this sample, this clone turned up once. The V and J genes are TRBV29-1 and TRBJ2-1, with 10 bases lining up with TRBD2. This CDR3 comprises 14 residues. The V gene's germline CDR1 is SQVTM and CDR2 ANQGSEA. V trimming: 4 bases; J trimming: 7 bases; junction bases outside the gene matches: 7. The CDR3 reads CSVAVGLAVNEQFF. CDR3 DNA sequence: TGCAGCGTTGCAGTTGGACTAGCGGTTAATGAGCAGTTCTTC.

Here the CDR3 DNA reads TGTGCCAGCAGTGAATGGAGACAGGGGTATTCACCCCTCCACTTT. Protein sequence: CASSEWRQGYSPLHF. The chain combines TRBV25-1 with TRBJ1-6; 8 positions agree with TRBD1. Germline CDR1 reads MGHDK; CDR2 reads SYGVNS. The CDR3 runs 15 residues. V lost 1 base and J lost 8; bases outside the gene matches: 4.

The chain combines TRBV24-1 with TRBJ1-2; TRBD1 might be the D (6 bases). Trimming took 9 bases from V and 11 from J, leaving 18 bases between them. This CDR3 region has 12 residues. The germline CDR1 and CDR2 sequences are KGHDR and SFDVKD. The CDR3 sequence: CATGPPGGAYTF. Here the CDR3 DNA reads TGTGCCACCGGCCCGCCCGGGGGCGCTTACACCTTC.

The rearrangement joins TRBV6-2 or TRBV6-3 to TRBJ1-5; TRBD1 aligns across 7 bases. CDR1 MNHEY and CDR2 SVGEGT come from the germline V gene. Germline trimming cut 5 bases from V and 0 bases from J; bases unmatched to any gene: 7. The CDR3 spans 16 residues. The CDR3 loop is CASSPRTGYSNQPQHF. The CDR3 DNA reads TGTGCCAGCAGTCCGCGGACAGGCTATAGCAATCAGCCCCAGCATTTT.

This chain links TRBV2 with TRBJ1-4; 7 positions match TRBD1. The trim removed 5 bases at V and 0 bases at J, leaving 6 bases unmatched. Looked up from germline, CDR1 is SNHLY and CDR2 is FYNNEI. The CDR3 has 16 amino acids. Here the CDR3 DNA reads TGTGCCAGCAGTCCTCGACAGGGCGCAACTAATGAAAAACTGTTTTTT. Encoded protein: CASSPRQGATNEKLFF.

This CDR3 is CASSRFGGEYNEQFF. The DNA of the CDR3 is TGTGCCAGCAGCCGTTTCGGGGGGGAGTACAATGAGCAGTTCTTC. This chain links TRBV5-6 with TRBJ2-1, with 8 bases lining up with TRBD2. J was trimmed by 4 bases and V by 4 bases; bases with no gene match: 7. The CDR3 extends over 15 amino acids. Germline V gene sequence: CDR1 SGHDT, CDR2 YYEEEE.